The source of this T cell receptor (beta chain) is a study of siplizumab effects on memory and regulatory T cells. Approximately 100,000 TCR templates underwent assay in each sample. The assay was immunoSEQ multiplex PCR, and TCRdb's table has in-frame clones only and misses some. The repertoire holds 100,000 or so clones, 85% to 95% seen once, with 1.3% in the top ten. Regarding this clone: Antigen unknown.

V was pared by 7 bases and J by 3 bases, with 10 bases between. This CDR3 is 13 amino acids long. CDR1 and CDR2 from the germline V gene are MNHEY and SVGAGI. Findings and caveats of the study: Few alloreactive clones mapped to unstimulated subsets. The naive T cell population seemed more diverse than memory cells and seemed a major contributor to the alloresponse. Alloreactive sequences from unstimulated CD4+ memory cells fell significantly with siplizumab.

Sequenced sample: non-Treg CD4+ T cells sorted from blood. The sequence was collected from a human donor in good health. The chain employs TRBV6-5 and TRBJ2-1; D ambiguous. This CDR3 reads CASMPNGYNEQFF. CDR3 coding DNA: TGTGCCAGCATGCCCAACGGCTACAATGAGCAGTTCTTC.